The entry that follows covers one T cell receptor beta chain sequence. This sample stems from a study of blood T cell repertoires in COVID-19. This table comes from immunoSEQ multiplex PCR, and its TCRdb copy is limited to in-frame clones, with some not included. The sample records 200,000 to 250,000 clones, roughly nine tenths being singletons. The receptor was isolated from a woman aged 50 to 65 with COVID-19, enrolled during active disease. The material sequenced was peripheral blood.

The CDR3 protein is CASSHPGGTEAFF. The CDR3 nucleotides are TGTGCCAGCAGCCACCCAGGGGGCACTGAAGCTTTCTTT. The chain links TRBV28 to TRBJ1-1; TRBD1 matches at 7 bases. J gave up 4 bases and V 6 bases, and 5 bases lay outside the gene matches. The CDR3 is made up of 13 amino acids. Looked up from germline, CDR1 is MDHEN and CDR2 is SYDVKM.